Below are 19 T cell receptor beta chains sequenced from a single sample in a study of beta chain features in type 1 diabetes. Isolated RNA was reverse transcribed in full, so expressed TCRB transcripts were sequenced. The table came from immunoSEQ multiplex PCR; TCRdb's copy has only in-frame clones and leaves some out. Among under 950,000 clones listed, about a sixth were seen once. The sequenced sample was naive CD4+ T cells from blood. The receptors derive from a woman under 30 in good health.

The genes are TRBV9 and TRBJ2-7; D is possibly TRBD2 (6 bases). The J call may be wrong; the DNA end is better matched by TRBJ2-5. CDR1 is SGDLS, CDR2 YYNGEE, per germline. This CDR3 has 16 amino acids. CDR3 protein: CASSVGLAAYQETQYF. As DNA, the CDR3 is TGTGCCAGCAGCGTAGGGTTAGCGGCGTACCAAGAGACCCAGTACTTC.

Only a few counts were recorded for this clone. V usage is TRBV6-6 and J usage is TRBJ2-3; D is uncertain. The germline V gene has CDR1 MNHNY and CDR2 SVGAGI (reference sequence). The CDR3 spans 14 residues. V was pared by 6 bases and J by 1 base, with 11 bases between. The DNA for the CDR3 is TGTGCCAGCAGAGGGTACTACGGCACAGATACGCAGTATTTT. Amino acids: CASRGYYGTDTQYF.

The J gene is TRBJ1-2, the V gene TRBV7-9; D possibly corresponds to TRBD1 (5 bases). The germline V and J ends were trimmed by 5 bases and 6 bases, with 22 bases remaining between them. Germline CDR1 and CDR2: SEHNR and FQNEAQ (reference sequence). CDR3 length: 16 residues. The CDR3 region is CASSPPGRNPPDGYTF. CDR3 DNA sequence: TGTGCCAGCAGCCCACCGGGACGGAATCCTCCCGATGGCTACACCTTC.

The chain employs TRBV15 and TRBJ2-3; no clear D gene. Germline-derived CDR1 and CDR2 are LNHNV and YYDKDF (reference sequence). The CDR3 is made up of 15 amino acids. The V end was cut by 0 bases, the J end by 2 bases, with 9 bases between. The CDR3 protein is CATSRDGRFTDTQYF. In DNA, the CDR3 is TGTGCCACCAGCAGAGATGGCCGATTCACAGATACGCAGTATTTT.

The chain employs TRBV29-1 and TRBJ2-5, with 13 bases lining up with TRBD2. The J call may be faulty, since TRBJ2-7 better matches the DNA end. This CDR3 has 14 amino acids. CDR1 is SQVTM, CDR2 ANQGSEA, per germline. Written as DNA, the CDR3 is TGCAGCGCTGGGGGACTAGCGGGATCGAACGAGCAGTACTTC. It encodes CSAGGLAGSNEQYF.

The chain couples TRBV7-2 to TRBJ2-2, with TRBD2 matching over 12 bases. With 0 bases clipped from V and 4 bases from J, the junction kept 12 bases outside the gene matches. CDR3 length equals 20 residues. The germline CDR1 and CDR2 sequences are SGHTA and FQGNSA. CDR3 DNA sequence: TGTGCCAGCAGCTTAGCGCTGCGGCTAGCGGGAGGGCCGGGCACCGGGGAGCTGTTTTTT. Translated, it gives CASSLALRLAGGPGTGELFF.

This clone turned up a few times. The chain joins TRBV4-2 to TRBJ2-7, with D possibly TRBD2 on 7 matching bases. Trimming pared 4 bases from V and 3 bases from J, leaving 16 bases between. The CDR3 has 15 residues. Germline V gene sequence: CDR1 LGHNA, CDR2 YNFKEQ. The CDR3 nucleotides read TGTGCCAGCAGCCGACCAAGGGGGGGCTACTACGAGCAGTACTTC. Its protein is CASSRPRGGYYEQYF.

In this sample, this clone turned up a few times. The chain combines TRBV28 with TRBJ2-1; D not resolved. The CDR3 is made up of 12 amino acids. Per the germline V gene, CDR1 is MDHEN and CDR2 is SYDVKM. With 6 bases removed from V and 4 bases from J, the gap between germline ends came to 7 bases. The CDR3 is CASSRAYNEQFF. The DNA for the CDR3 is TGTGCCAGCAGCCGCGCGTACAATGAGCAGTTCTTC.

The J gene is TRBJ2-5, the V gene TRBV5-1; the D gene is possibly TRBD1 (6 bases). With 4 bases removed from V and 3 bases from J, the gap between germline ends came to 16 bases. CDR1 is SGHRS and CDR2 is YFSETQ in the germline V gene. CDR3 size: 15 residues. Written as DNA, the CDR3 is TGCGCCAGCAGCCCCGTCGGGACACCTGAAGAGACCCAGTACTTC. It is translated as CASSPVGTPEETQYF.

This clone was observed a handful of times. The V gene is TRBV20-1, the J gene TRBJ2-1; D remains unclear. The CDR3 is 11 amino acids. The germline CDR1 and CDR2 sequences are DFQATT and SNEGSKA (reference sequence). Trimming shortened V by 7 bases and J by 4 bases, and 8 bases separated the two germline ends. CDR3 in amino acids: CSVGLYNEQFF. The CDR3 coding sequence is TGCAGTGTTGGCCTATACAATGAGCAGTTCTTC.

This clone came up many times. The CDR3, as DNA: TGTGCCAGCAGCTACTCCGAGAACTATGGCTACACCTTC. This gives the protein CASSYSENYGYTF. V usage is TRBV7-9 and J usage is TRBJ1-2; no clear D gene. V lost 4 bases and J lost 2, with 8 bases in between. The length of the CDR3 is 13 residues. Germline V gene data show CDR1 as SEHNR and CDR2 as FQNEAQ (reference sequence).

This chain joins TRBV6-1 and TRBJ1-1; tentative D call: TRBD1 (5 bases). Germline values: CDR1 MNHNS, CDR2 SASEGT. The CDR3 contains 18 residues. With 5 bases removed from V and 1 base from J, the gap between germline ends came to 23 bases. CDR3 amino acids: CASSKGTAGWGQNTEAFF. The CDR3 DNA sequence: TGTGCCAGCAGTAAAGGGACGGCGGGGTGGGGTCAGAACACTGAAGCTTTCTTT.

This clone was picked up a small number of times. The J gene is TRBJ1-2, the V gene TRBV10-3; 7 bases agree with TRBD1. The length of the CDR3 is 15 residues. The junction had 8 bases not matched to a gene; V was cut back by 7 bases and J by 0 bases. CDR1 and CDR2 from the germline V gene are ENHRY and SYGVKD. CDR3 sequence (DNA): TGTGCCATCACCAACGACAGGGTAGCTAACTATGGCTACACCTTC. It codes for CAITNDRVANYGYTF.

This clone was detected a few times. This chain connects TRBV9 to TRBJ1-2; the match to TRBD1 covers 8 bases. Germline CDR1 is SGDLS and CDR2 is YYNGEE. Trimming cost V 7 bases and J 6 bases; bases outside gene matches: 11. CDR3 size: 14 residues. The DNA of the CDR3 is TGTGCCAGCTCCAACGACAGGGGATGGAATGGCTACACCTTC. Translating it yields CASSNDRGWNGYTF. Combining the CDR3 with reference TRBV9 and TRBJ1-2 gives the whole variable domain DSGVTQTPKHLITATGQRVTLRCSPRSGDLSVYWYQQSLDQGLQFLIQYYNGEERAKGNILERFSAQQFPDLHSELNLSSLELGDSALYFCASSNDRGWNGYTFGSGTRLTVV.

The chain employs TRBV2 and TRBJ1-1, with TRBD1 matching over 7 bases. The CDR3 is 14 residues long. Per germline, CDR1 SNHLY and CDR2 FYNNEI. After removal of 4 bases from V and 5 bases from J, the junction contained 7 bases not matched to a gene. The CDR3 region has the DNA TGTGCCAGCAGTGCCAGACAGGGTCGGACTGAAGCTTTCTTT. Amino acids: CASSARQGRTEAFF.

The chain recombines TRBV4-2 with TRBJ1-1; D perhaps matches TRBD1 (6 bases). This CDR3 has 16 amino acids. Germline CDR1 LGHNA, CDR2 YNFKEQ. V was trimmed by 0 bases and J by 1 base, leaving 12 bases between them. CDR3 protein: CASSQDLSRGNTEAFF. CDR3 sequence (DNA): TGTGCCAGCAGCCAAGATCTTAGCAGGGGGAACACTGAAGCTTTCTTT.

The genes are TRBV6-5 and TRBJ2-7, with D unclear. This CDR3 has 16 residues. V lost 0 bases and J lost 3, with 15 bases in between. The germline V gene has CDR1 MNHEY and CDR2 SVGAGI. In nucleotides, the CDR3 is TGTGCCAGCAGTTACTCTAGACTCCCAACGGTCTACGAGCAGTACTTC. Amino acid sequence: CASSYSRLPTVYEQYF.

This clone was counted between two and nine times. The chain links TRBV11-1 to TRBJ2-2, with D hard to call. V lost 4 bases and J 3 bases, leaving 9 bases between the germline ends. Germline-derived CDR1 and CDR2 are SGHAT and FQDESV (reference sequence). This CDR3 is 14 amino acids long. The CDR3 protein is CASSSTVHTGELFF. The CDR3 DNA is TGTGCCAGCAGCTCGACGGTCCACACCGGGGAGCTGTTTTTT.

V usage is TRBV21-1 and J usage is TRBJ2-3; TRBD2, the table's D call, was not compared with the DNA. TRBV21-1 is an annotated pseudogene. The CDR3 consists of 16 residues. DNA of the CDR3: TGTGCCAGCAGCCTCTCGGGAGCACGACGGGCGGATACGCAGTATTTT. As protein: CASSLSGARRADTQYF.